This T cell receptor (beta chain) was recovered during a study of vaccination and CD4 T cells after COVID-19. The Oncomine TCR Beta short-read assay was applied to DNA of cultured CD4+ T cells. TCRdb re-analysed the PCR reads in MiXCR, keeping a single row per CDR3 protein. Altogether a few thousand distinct CDR3 sequences are present, 46% being singletons, with the ten largest covering over 55%. The treatment is: approximately 11-day PBMC culture with coronavirus spike peptide pools or control peptides (ViraFEST assay). The unexposed donor provided CD4+ T cells, which were taken before the COVID-19 pandemic (2011-2018). Concerning this clonotype itself: No antigen is known for it.

From germline, CDR1 is ENHRY and CDR2 SYGVKD. The CDR3 has 13 amino acids. V was clipped by 2 bases and J by 6 bases, with 11 bases between them. The clonotype was recovered from a human donor in good health. The chain employs TRBV10-3 and TRBJ2-7; D not certain. Sequenced input: CD4+ T cells from blood, cultured in vitro. CDR3 loop: CAISEGTEAEQYF. The CDR3 DNA reads TGTGCCATCAGTGAGGGCACGGAAGCCGAGCAGTACTTC.